This T cell receptor beta chain came from a study of T cells in Graves' hyperthyroidism and ophthalmopathy. The CDR3 is 16 residues long. Per the germline V gene, CDR1 is SGHAT and CDR2 is FQDESV (reference sequence). V lost 1 base, J lost 5 bases, and 9 bases stayed unmatched. RNA transcripts yielded amplified TCR beta CDR3 regions. In the first-round RT-PCR of the TCR CDR3, the HTBI primer set was used. MiXCR was run by TCRdb on the multiplex PCR reads, yielding one entry per CDR3 protein. The sample includes 490,000 or so distinct CDR3 sequences, over 45% of them seen just once. The source material was peripheral blood or thyroid tissue (not recorded which). The genes are TRBV11-1 and TRBJ1-2; 8 bases fit TRBD1. This sequence was found in an adult woman with Graves' disease, either hyperthyroidism or ophthalmopathy (not recorded which). The CDR3 reads CASSLGIAGGRYGYTF. In DNA form, the CDR3 reads TGTGCCAGCAGCTTAGGAATAGCAGGGGGCCGGTATGGCTACACCTTC.